This T cell receptor beta chain was sequenced during a study of T cells expressing NK-cell markers. Study-level background: According to the study, TCR beta repertoires originated from sorted CD3+CD56+NKG2C+, CD3+CD56+NKG2C- and CD3+CD56-NKG2C+ T cells.

Whole-study results and caveats: In a few donors, dominant clonotypes made up about 25-60.1% of CD3+CD56-NKG2C+ cells.

CDR3 length: 15 residues. Germline CDR1 and CDR2: SGHAT and FQNNGV. The TCR beta cDNA came from 5'RACE template switching with UMIs. After re-calling the 5' RACE reads, TCRdb lists one entry per CDR3 protein, DNA absent. This sample's table has over 120,000 distinct CDR3 sequences. A remark on this clonotype: Its antigen is still unknown.

This sequence originates from a man between 18 and 35 years old in good health. This chain connects TRBV11-2 to TRBJ2-1; TCRdb returns TRBD2, unconfirmable since there is no DNA. The sequencing input was blood T cells: a sorted CD56 or NKG2C T cell subset, CD4+ or CD8+ T cells, or bulk PBMC T cells (not recorded which). The CDR3 spells CASSLTSSGRSEQFF. The entire variable domain, with the rest obtained from reference TRBV11-2 and TRBJ2-1, is as follows: EAGVAQSPRYKIIEKRQSVAFWCNPISGHATLYWYQQILGQGPKLLIQFQNNGVVDDSQLPKDRFSAERLKGVDSTLKIQPAKLEDSAVYLCASSLTSSGRSEQFFGPGTRLTVL.